The T cell receptor beta chain under discussion was sequenced for a study of OX40 agonist ivuxolimab in advanced cancers. About the research overall: Each patient was given ivuxolimab into a vein every 2 weeks, at 0.01 to 10 mg/kg. Points from the study as a whole: Averaging showed that CD8+ T cells had more expanded clones than CD4+ did. Among the lowest peripheral clonal expansion occurred in 0.1-3.0 mg/kg partial responders. At doses 0.1 to 3.0 mg/kg, CD4+ and CD8+ clones expanded.

With 2 bases removed from V and 5 bases from J, the gap between germline ends came to 15 bases. The CDR3 length is 15 residues. Germline lookup yields CDR1 KGHSH and CDR2 LQKENI. Of note for this clone: Its antigen is undetermined.

Repertoires were generated with immunoSEQ multiplex PCR, while TCRdb's copy carries only in-frame clones and drops some. The data show some 9,300 clones, about 60% seen once. This material consisted of CD4+ or CD8+ T cells sorted from blood, taken in a trial of the OX40 agonist ivuxolimab. The J gene is TRBJ2-5, the V gene TRBV18; tentative D call: TRBD2 (6 bases). This receptor was identified in an adult with an advanced solid tumor such as melanoma, head and neck, liver or kidney cancer. CDR3 nucleotide sequence: TGTGCCAGCTCACCAGGCTGGGGGGTGCAGGAGACCCAGTACTTC. Its protein product is CASSPGWGVQETQYF.